The 31 T cell receptor beta chains below were found in one sample sequenced in a study of cytomegalovirus exposure and HLA in healthy donors. This PCR relied on a set of 60 Vbeta primers and 13 Jbeta primers. Using immunoSEQ multiplex PCR, the repertoire was profiled, and TCRdb retains in-frame clones only, with some absent. The sample's table shows about 40,000 clones. The sequencing sample was made of PBMCs. Receptor source: a man aged 40-49 years in good health and CMV-seropositive.

This chain links TRBV19 with TRBJ1-3; the D is unclear. Trimming took off 5 bases at V and 5 bases at J, with 13 bases between the two ends. Germline CDR1 reads LNHDA; CDR2 reads SQIVND (reference sequence). The CDR3 loop spans 14 amino acids. The CDR3 sequence is CASSLSGLRNTIYF. The CDR3 DNA reads as TGTGCCAGTAGTTTGTCGGGTCTTAGAAACACCATATATTTT.

J is TRBJ2-2 and V is TRBV9; no firm D call. Trimming pared 4 bases from V and 0 bases from J, leaving 7 bases between. Germline CDR1 and CDR2: SGDLS and YYNGEE. The CDR3 totals 14 residues. CDR3 sequence reads: CASSSPANTGELFF. The CDR3 DNA reads TGTGCCAGCAGCTCCCCAGCGAACACCGGGGAGCTGTTTTTT.

The chain carries TRBV5-1 and TRBJ1-2; the D is unclear. The CDR3 length is 15 residues. CDR1 and CDR2 from the germline V gene are SGHRS and YFSETQ. V was trimmed by 2 bases and J by 3 bases, leaving 14 bases between them. CDR3 amino acids: CASSFFNALDYGYTF. CDR3 in DNA: TGCGCCAGCAGCTTCTTCAATGCTTTAGACTATGGCTACACCTTC.

The chain joins TRBV28 to TRBJ1-2; TRBD1 aligns across 9 bases. The V gene end was trimmed by 6 bases and the J gene end by 7 bases; junction bases not matched to a gene: 9. The CDR3 is 14 residues long. In germline, CDR1 is MDHEN, CDR2 SYDVKM. This CDR3 is CASSPPDRGGGYTF. CDR3 nucleotide sequence: TGTGCCAGCAGCCCACCGGACAGGGGTGGTGGCTACACCTTC.

V gene TRBV2 combines with J gene TRBJ2-1; 7 nucleotides agree with TRBD1. CDR1 is SNHLY and CDR2 is FYNNEI in the germline V gene. CDR3 length: 15 amino acids. V trimming: 5 bases; J trimming: 3 bases; junction bases outside the gene matches: 7. The CDR3 sequence is CASSHTGDLYNEQFF. CDR3 in DNA: TGTGCCAGCAGTCACACAGGGGACCTCTACAATGAGCAGTTCTTC.

The rearrangement uses TRBV9 and TRBJ2-5, with 7 bases aligning to TRBD2. J was trimmed by 6 bases and V by 0 bases; bases with no gene match: 8. Germline values: CDR1 SGDLS, CDR2 YYNGEE. The CDR3 runs to 15 residues. CDR3 residues: CASSVGSAGGKTQYF. For the CDR3, the DNA is TGTGCCAGCAGCGTAGGATCGGCCGGGGGGAAGACCCAGTACTTC.

The J gene is TRBJ1-2, the V gene TRBV28; 9 bases line up with TRBD1. With 3 bases clipped from V and 3 bases from J, the junction kept 14 bases outside the gene matches. Germline CDR1 is MDHEN and CDR2 is SYDVKM. There are 18 residues in the CDR3. CDR3: CASSLAGTGSVGDYGYTF. The CDR3, as DNA: TGTGCCAGCAGTTTGGCCGGGACAGGGAGCGTCGGTGACTATGGCTACACCTTC.

The CDR3 loop reads CASSPATGGTGELFF. The DNA for the CDR3 is TGTGCCAGCTCACCGGCAACAGGGGGCACCGGGGAGCTGTTTTTT. V is TRBV18 and J is TRBJ2-2, with 8 bases fitting TRBD1. The CDR3 has 15 residues. V shed 3 bases and J 4 bases; nucleotides not matched to a gene: 4. Germline lookup yields CDR1 KGHSH and CDR2 LQKENI.

The chain joins TRBV4-3 to TRBJ2-6; TRBD1 is a possible D gene (5 bases). From germline, CDR1 is LGHNA and CDR2 YSLEER. The CDR3 consists of 14 residues. V lost 3 bases and J 2 bases, leaving 5 bases between the germline ends. The CDR3 sequence is CASSQDTGANVLTF. The DNA of the CDR3 is TGCGCCAGCAGCCAGGACACTGGGGCCAACGTCCTGACTTTC.

The chain couples TRBV7-2 to TRBJ2-1, with D possibly TRBD2 on 5 matching bases. Between the trimmed V and J ends, which lost 1 base and 3 bases, there was a span of 13 bases. The CDR3 length is 16 residues. Germline CDR1 is SGHTA and CDR2 is FQGNSA. CDR3 sequence reads: CASSLGDYRSYNEQFF. The CDR3 DNA follows: TGTGCCAGCAGCTTAGGAGACTACCGGAGCTACAATGAGCAGTTCTTC.

The chain recombines TRBV7-2 with TRBJ1-1; D is unresolved. The CDR3 runs to 14 residues. Trimming stripped 5 bases from V and 5 bases from J, with 15 bases between. Germline V lookup: CDR1 SGHTA, CDR2 FQGNSA. This CDR3 reads CASSAFQAGTEAFF. CDR3 in DNA: TGTGCCAGCAGCGCCTTCCAGGCAGGAACTGAAGCTTTCTTT. The complete variable domain, with remaining parts taken from reference TRBV7-2 and TRBJ1-1, reads GAGVSQSPSNKVTEKGKDVELRCDPISGHTALYWYRQSLGQGLEFLIYFQGNSAPDKSGLPSDRFSAERTGGSVSTLTIQRTQQEDSAVYLCASSAFQAGTEAFFGQGTRLTVV.

This chain joins TRBV29-1 and TRBJ2-1; TRBD1 might be the D (6 bases). The CDR3 has 16 amino acids. Trimming shortened V by 2 bases and J by 1 base, and 15 bases separated the two germline ends. Germline loops: CDR1 SQVTM, CDR2 ANQGSEA. CDR3 sequence: CSVEFSVRGSYNEQFF. CDR3 nucleotides: TGCAGCGTTGAATTCAGTGTCAGGGGATCCTACAATGAGCAGTTCTTC.

The genes are TRBV6-5 and TRBJ1-1; 7 bases match TRBD1. V gave up 4 bases and J gave up 5 bases; unmatched junction bases: 7. The CDR3 covers 14 residues. Germline CDR1 is MNHEY and CDR2 is SVGAGI. The CDR3 loop is CASSSDRLRTEAFF. The CDR3 DNA follows: TGTGCCAGCAGTTCGGACAGGTTGAGAACTGAAGCTTTCTTT.

This chain uses TRBV9 with TRBJ2-5; possible D gene TRBD1, 5 bases. In germline, CDR1 is SGDLS, CDR2 YYNGEE. The CDR3 is 12 amino acids. V gave up 6 bases and J gave up 7 bases, with 13 bases separating them. CDR3 amino acids: CASNAGLGTQYF. As DNA, the CDR3 is TGTGCCAGCAATGCAGGGCTTGGGACCCAGTACTTC.

The chain uses TRBV11-2 and TRBJ2-1; the match to TRBD2 covers 10 bases. J gave up 7 bases and V 5 bases, and 14 bases lay outside the gene matches. Germline V CDR1 and CDR2: SGHAT, FQNNGV. The CDR3 spans 17 residues. The CDR3 protein is CASSPGLLAGAPNEQFF. DNA for the CDR3: TGTGCCAGCAGCCCCGGACTCCTAGCGGGAGCCCCAAATGAGCAGTTCTTC. Variable domain in full (rest from reference TRBV11-2 and TRBJ2-1): EAGVAQSPRYKIIEKRQSVAFWCNPISGHATLYWYQQILGQGPKLLIQFQNNGVVDDSQLPKDRFSAERLKGVDSTLKIQPAKLEDSAVYLCASSPGLLAGAPNEQFFGPGTRLTVL.

The chain recombines TRBV7-3 with TRBJ2-5, with D tentatively TRBD2 (5 bases). The DNA end is more similar to TRBJ2-7, so the J call may be wrong. Germline V lookup: CDR1 SGHTA, CDR2 FQGTGA. CDR3 size: 15 residues. CDR3 amino acids: CASSLTGRLSYEQYF. The CDR3 DNA reads as TGTGCCAGCAGCTTAACAGGGAGACTTTCCTACGAGCAGTACTTC.

The rearrangement links TRBV5-1 to TRBJ2-1, with 7 nucleotides matching TRBD1. Unmatched junction bases numbered 9, after V lost 7 bases and J lost 8 bases. Germline CDR1 SGHRS, CDR2 YFSETQ. The CDR3 has 13 residues. CDR3 DNA: TGCGCCAGCGGATGGGACCAGGGGGATGAGCAGTTCTTC. Amino acids: CASGWDQGDEQFF.

V gene TRBV2 combines with J gene TRBJ2-1, with 12 bases identical to TRBD2. V shed 8 bases and J 9 bases; nucleotides not matched to a gene: 11. Germline CDR1 and CDR2: SNHLY and FYNNEI. This CDR3 contains 15 residues. This chain's CDR3 is CASRWLAGGPGEQFF. The CDR3 bases are TGTGCCAGCCGGTGGCTAGCGGGAGGGCCGGGTGAGCAGTTCTTC.

CDR3 protein: CASEDRVGGNQPQHF. The DNA of the CDR3 is TGTGCCAGTGAAGACAGGGTCGGGGGCAATCAGCCCCAGCATTTT. The chain combines TRBV19 with TRBJ1-5, with 7 bases lining up with TRBD1. V was clipped by 8 bases and J by 2 bases; unmatched bases: 9. The CDR3 extends over 15 amino acids. Germline V gives CDR1 LNHDA, CDR2 SQIVND (reference sequence).

The chain has TRBV28 and TRBJ2-7, with D possibly TRBD1 on 5 matching bases. The ends were cut back, 6 bases at V and 3 bases at J, with 15 bases in the middle. CDR1 and CDR2 from the germline V gene are MDHEN and SYDVKM. The CDR3 contains 14 residues. The CDR3 region is CASSSTWGYYEQYF. CDR3 coding DNA: TGTGCCAGCAGCTCTACATGGGGCTACTACGAGCAGTACTTC.

The chain combines TRBV19 with TRBJ2-7; D remains ambiguous. Germline V gene data show CDR1 as LNHDA and CDR2 as SQIVND (reference sequence). The length of the CDR3 is 13 residues. V lost 3 bases and J lost 3, with 9 bases in between. The DNA for the CDR3 is TGTGCCAGTAGTATCGCGGCACGCTACGAGCAGTACTTC. It encodes CASSIAARYEQYF. The variable domain in full, completed from reference TRBV19 and TRBJ2-7, reads DGGITQSPKYLFRKEGQNVTLSCEQNLNHDAMYWYRQDPGQGLRLIYYSQIVNDFQKGDIAEGYSVSREKKESFPLTVTSAQKNPTAFYLCASSIAARYEQYFGPGTRLTVT.

V and J are TRBV5-1 and TRBJ1-1; the D gene is possibly TRBD1 (6 bases). CDR1 is SGHRS and CDR2 is YFSETQ in the germline V gene. V was shortened by 6 bases and J by 1 base, with 10 bases between the two germline ends. The CDR3 is 13 residues long. The DNA for the CDR3 is TGCGCCAGCAACCCGGGACAGAACACTGAAGCTTTCTTT. It translates to CASNPGQNTEAFF.

The CDR3 nucleotides are TGCAGCGCGTCAAAGTCGGGACAGGGGAAAGAGACCCAGTACTTC. Amino acids: CSASKSGQGKETQYF. The chain is built from TRBV29-1 and TRBJ2-5; 10 bases align to TRBD1. V was clipped by 7 bases and J by 3 bases; unmatched bases: 11. Germline CDR1 and CDR2: SQVTM and ANQGSEA. The CDR3 is 15 residues long.

The chain combines TRBV30 with TRBJ1-6, with a tentative D call TRBD1 (5 bases). Trimming shortened V by 5 bases and J by 15 bases, and 17 bases separated the two germline ends. The CDR3 totals 12 residues. The V gene's germline CDR1 is GTSNPN and CDR2 SVGIG (reference sequence). The CDR3 bases are TGTGCCTGGGGGCGTGGATGGGGGGACCTCCACTTT. Its translation: CAWGRGWGDLHF.

As regards this clone: The sample carries other DNA sequences with the same CDR3. The gene calls are TRBV19 and TRBJ2-7; D may be TRBD2 (6 bases). The CDR3 extends over 13 amino acids. Trimming took off 1 base at V and 2 bases at J, with 6 bases between the two ends. Germline CDR1 LNHDA, CDR2 SQIVND (reference sequence). CDR3 residues: CASSIAGAYEQYF. CDR3 nucleotides: TGTGCCAGTAGTATAGCGGGAGCCTACGAGCAGTACTTC.

The J gene is TRBJ1-5, the V gene TRBV28, with TRBD1 as a possible D gene (5 bases). The length of the CDR3 is 14 residues. Trimming left V 11 bases short and J 0 bases short, with 14 bases between. Germline CDR1 is MDHEN and CDR2 is SYDVKM. CDR3 in DNA: TGTGCCTCCGGGGGGGACGTTAGCAATCAGCCCCAGCATTTT. Amino acid sequence: CASGGDVSNQPQHF.

J is TRBJ2-1 and V is TRBV6-6; D is perhaps TRBD2 (5 bases). Germline assignment: CDR1 MNHNY and CDR2 SVGAGI (reference sequence). V was shortened by 0 bases and J by 3 bases, with 6 bases between the two germline ends. This CDR3 spans 14 amino acids. In DNA, the CDR3 is TGTGCCAGCAGTTACTCGAGGGTCTACAATGAGCAGTTCTTC. It yields the protein CASSYSRVYNEQFF.

J is TRBJ2-1 and V is TRBV10-3; 7 bases map to TRBD2. CDR3 length: 13 amino acids. V lost 4 bases to trimming and J lost 5 bases; unmatched junction nucleotides: 2. Germline V CDR1 and CDR2: ENHRY, SYGVKD. The CDR3 here is CAISGTSDNEQFF. The CDR3 coding sequence is TGTGCCATCAGTGGGACTAGTGACAATGAGCAGTTCTTC.

V is TRBV6-1 and J is TRBJ1-5; D remains unclear. The CDR3 is made up of 16 amino acids. From germline, CDR1 is MNHNS and CDR2 SASEGT. The V gene lost 4 bases and the J gene lost 0 bases, with 13 bases spanning the gap. This CDR3 is CASSGGQSYSNQPQHF. In DNA, the CDR3 is TGTGCCAGCAGTGGTGGGCAGAGCTATAGCAATCAGCCCCAGCATTTT.

This chain joins TRBV19 and TRBJ2-7, with TRBD2 matching 14 bases. CDR1 is LNHDA and CDR2 is SQIVND in the germline V gene (reference sequence). CDR3 length equals 15 residues. The V and J ends lost 4 bases and 5 bases, in that order; junction bases with no gene match: 4. In DNA, the CDR3 is TGTGCCAGTAGTACCGGGGGACTAGCGGGAGACGAGCAGTACTTC. Translating gives CASSTGGLAGDEQYF.

The chain uses TRBV19 and TRBJ1-5, with D uncertain. This CDR3 spans 14 amino acids. V shed 2 bases and J shed 3 bases, with 8 bases lying between them. Germline V gene sequence: CDR1 LNHDA, CDR2 SQIVND (reference sequence). CDR3 protein: CASSIIQVNQPQHF. In DNA, the CDR3 is TGTGCCAGTAGTATAATACAAGTCAATCAGCCCCAGCATTTT.